A single sample is the source of the 11 T cell receptor beta chains below, sequenced in a study of cytomegalovirus exposure and HLA in healthy donors listed by TCRdb under 2017. Libraries were made using the immunoSEQ multiplex PCR assay. The multiplex PCR relied on a mix of 60 forward primers for TCR Vbeta segments and 13 reverse primers for TCR Jbeta segments. In TCRdb, the immuneACCESS table is reduced to in-frame sequences with V and J assigned. These tables do not hold every clone; where another copy was compared, an unresolved V gene accounts for under half, and the others remain unexplained. The sample table lists about 120,000 clones, approximately 83% of them with a count of one. In total, the top ten clones hold approximately 2% of the sample. Sequencing was performed on PBMCs. Every receptor here comes from a man between 35 and 55 years old in good health and CMV-seronegative.

V is TRBV7-2 and J is TRBJ1-4, with 9 bases that match TRBD1. Germline CDR1 SGHTA, CDR2 FQGNSA. This CDR3 is 15 amino acids long. Unmatched junction bases numbered 5, after V lost 1 base and J lost 8 bases. CDR3 residues: CASSLVQGAWEKLFF. CDR3 in DNA: TGTGCCAGCAGCTTAGTACAGGGGGCTTGGGAAAAACTGTTTTTT.

This CDR3 is CASSQAYREETQYF. The DNA for the CDR3 is TGTGCCAGCAGCCAAGCTTATCGAGAGGAGACCCAGTACTTC. The gene calls are TRBV14 and TRBJ2-5; no clear D gene. Germline V gives CDR1 SGHDN, CDR2 FVKESK. The CDR3 runs to 14 residues. V dropped 1 base and J dropped 5 bases, with 11 bases sitting between them.

This clone appeared a few times. This sequence joins TRBV4-3 and TRBJ1-5; a possible D gene is TRBD1 (5 bases). Germline V CDR1 and CDR2: LGHNA, YSLEER. V lost 1 base to trimming and J lost 11 bases, with 15 bases between them. There are 14 residues in the CDR3. The CDR3: CASSQVAGKGTQHF. In DNA, the CDR3 is TGCGCCAGCAGCCAAGTCGCAGGGAAGGGAACCCAGCATTTT.

The CDR3: CASSQDRLAGELPNTGELFF. The CDR3 bases are TGCGCCAGCAGCCAAGATCGGTTAGCGGGGGAACTACCGAACACCGGGGAGCTGTTTTTT. This chain uses TRBV4-1 with TRBJ2-2; 9 bases agree with TRBD2. Trimming at V came to 0 bases and at J to 0 bases, leaving 11 bases not matched to a gene. The CDR3 is 20 amino acids. Germline V CDR1 and CDR2: MGHRA, YSYEKL.

The rearrangement uses TRBV19 and TRBJ1-4, with 7 bases aligning to TRBD1. Germline V gene sequence: CDR1 LNHDA, CDR2 SQIVND (reference sequence). The CDR3 has 14 amino acids. V was pared by 5 bases and J by 5 bases, with 5 bases of the junction left unmatched. The CDR3 DNA sequence: TGTGCCAGTAGTCTCGGGACAGCGAATGAAAAACTGTTTTTT. This sequence encodes CASSLGTANEKLFF.

The chain links TRBV30 to TRBJ2-5, with TRBD2 as a possible D gene (5 bases). CDR3 length: 12 amino acids. Per germline, CDR1 GTSNPN and CDR2 SVGIG (reference sequence). The germline V and J ends were trimmed by 5 bases and 5 bases, with 12 bases remaining between them. The CDR3 loop reads CAWGLAPETQYF. The DNA for the CDR3 is TGTGCCTGGGGCCTAGCACCCGAGACCCAGTACTTC.

The chain recombines TRBV5-1 with TRBJ2-5; TRBD1 matches 9 bases. The CDR3 has 15 amino acids. The V segment lost 2 bases and the J segment 4 bases; nucleotides outside the gene matches: 6. CDR1 and CDR2 from the germline V gene are SGHRS and YFSETQ. CDR3 DNA sequence: TGCGCCAGCAGCTTTAGAGACAGGGGGATAGAGACCCAGTACTTC. It is translated as CASSFRDRGIETQYF.

This clone was detected only once. The chain links TRBV14 to TRBJ1-2; TRBD1 is a possible D gene (6 bases). CDR3 length equals 13 residues. CDR1 is SGHDN and CDR2 is FVKESK in the germline V gene. Between the trimmed V and J ends, which lost 0 bases and 7 bases, there was a span of 9 bases. CDR3 in amino acids: CASSQEGGSGYTF. In DNA, the CDR3 is TGTGCCAGCAGCCAAGAAGGGGGTAGTGGCTACACCTTC.

The chain combines TRBV5-1 with TRBJ2-5; D ambiguous. V shed 0 bases and J shed 5 bases, with 11 bases lying between them. The germline gives CDR1 SGHRS, CDR2 YFSETQ. This CDR3 contains 14 residues. The CDR3 sequence is CASSLDPAGETQYF. As DNA, the CDR3 is TGCGCCAGCAGCTTGGACCCTGCCGGGGAGACCCAGTACTTC.

V is TRBV5-1 and J is TRBJ1-1, with 8 bases matching TRBD1. The CDR3 has 14 residues. V lost 6 bases, J lost 3 bases, and 7 bases stayed unmatched. Per germline, CDR1 SGHRS and CDR2 YFSETQ. The CDR3 region is CASTPQGGDTEAFF. CDR3 coding DNA: TGCGCCAGCACCCCACAGGGGGGGGACACTGAAGCTTTCTTT.

The CDR3 DNA follows: TGTGCCAGCAGCAACTACTCTGGGGCCAACGTCCTGACTTTC. Encoded protein: CASSNYSGANVLTF. The V call is TRBV7-2, the J call TRBJ2-6; no firm D call. The CDR3 has 14 amino acids. The V gene's germline CDR1 is SGHTA and CDR2 FQGNSA. V lost 5 bases to trimming and J lost 0 bases, with 5 bases between them.